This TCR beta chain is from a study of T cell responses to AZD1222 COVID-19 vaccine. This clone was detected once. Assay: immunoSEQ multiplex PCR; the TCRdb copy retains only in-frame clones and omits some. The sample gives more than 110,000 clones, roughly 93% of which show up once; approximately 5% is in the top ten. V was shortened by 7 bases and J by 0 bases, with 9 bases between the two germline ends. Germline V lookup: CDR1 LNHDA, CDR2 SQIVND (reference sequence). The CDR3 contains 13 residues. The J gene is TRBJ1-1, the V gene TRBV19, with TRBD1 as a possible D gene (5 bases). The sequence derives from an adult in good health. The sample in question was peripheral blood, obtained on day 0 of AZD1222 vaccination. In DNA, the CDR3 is TGTGCCAGTACTAACAGGATGAACACTGAAGCTTTCTTT. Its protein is CASTNRMNTEAFF. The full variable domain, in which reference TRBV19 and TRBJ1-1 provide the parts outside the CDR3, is DGGITQSPKYLFRKEGQNVTLSCEQNLNHDAMYWYRQDPGQGLRLIYYSQIVNDFQKGDIAEGYSVSREKKESFPLTVTSAQKNPTAFYLCASTNRMNTEAFFGQGTRLTVV.